The 6 T cell receptor beta chains given below trace back to one sample, sequenced in a study of T cell responses to AZD1222 COVID-19 vaccine. Measured with immunoSEQ multiplex PCR; TCRdb has only the in-frame clones, and not every one. The sample contains over 90,000 clones, roughly nine tenths of which appear only once. The source material was peripheral blood, sampled on day 0 of AZD1222 vaccination. These receptors were taken from an adult in good health.

The chain employs TRBV7-8 and TRBJ2-2; D is perhaps TRBD1 (5 bases). The CDR3 totals 14 residues. CDR1 and CDR2 (germline): SGHVS, FQNEAQ. Trimming stripped 6 bases from V and 2 bases from J, with 10 bases between. The CDR3: CASRPQGNTGELFF. DNA of the CDR3: TGTGCCAGCAGACCCCAGGGAAACACCGGGGAGCTGTTTTTT.

This clone was counted a few times. The chain links TRBV7-9 to TRBJ2-7, with D uncertain. With 5 bases removed from V and 3 bases from J, the gap between germline ends came to 8 bases. The CDR3 sequence is 12 residues long. Looked up from germline, CDR1 is SEHNR and CDR2 is FQNEAQ (reference sequence). The CDR3 is CASSHSSYEQYF. The CDR3 DNA reads as TGTGCCAGCAGCCACTCGAGCTACGAGCAGTACTTC.

The chain recombines TRBV11-3 with TRBJ2-7, with 8 bases identical to TRBD1. The CDR3 consists of 14 residues. Germline loops: CDR1 SGHNT, CDR2 YENEEA. Trimming removed 5 bases from V and 3 bases from J; junction bases left unmatched: 6. The CDR3 spells CASSKGQGIYEQYF. The CDR3 DNA reads TGTGCCAGCAGCAAAGGACAGGGTATCTACGAGCAGTACTTC.

The J gene is TRBJ1-5, the V gene TRBV19; D unresolved. CDR1 is LNHDA and CDR2 is SQIVND in the germline V gene (reference sequence). Trimming removed 3 bases at V and 10 bases at J, with 10 bases between. This CDR3 has 12 residues. In DNA, the CDR3 is TGTGCCAGTAGTATCGGCGGGAGTCCCCAGCATTTT. This codes for CASSIGGSPQHF. Full variable domain (missing parts from reference TRBV19 and TRBJ1-5): DGGITQSPKYLFRKEGQNVTLSCEQNLNHDAMYWYRQDPGQGLRLIYYSQIVNDFQKGDIAEGYSVSREKKESFPLTVTSAQKNPTAFYLCASSIGGSPQHFGDGTRLSIL.

The gene calls are TRBV18 and TRBJ2-1; TRBD2 might be the D (6 bases). CDR3 length: 17 residues. The germline V and J ends were trimmed by 3 bases and 0 bases, with 15 bases remaining between them. CDR1 and CDR2 from the germline V gene are KGHSH and LQKENI. The CDR3: CASSPAGNRRSYNEQFF. The CDR3 coding sequence is TGTGCCAGCTCACCGGCGGGAAACCGACGCTCCTACAATGAGCAGTTCTTC.

V gene TRBV5-1 combines with J gene TRBJ2-7, with D possibly TRBD2 on 6 matching bases. Deletions cut 0 bases from V and 3 bases from J, with 13 bases between. The CDR3 sequence is 15 residues long. Germline V gene lookup returns CDR1 SGHRS and CDR2 YFSETQ. CDR3 bases: TGCGCCAGCAGCTTGGCGGGCGGGATGGTCTACGAGCAGTACTTC. Translated, it gives CASSLAGGMVYEQYF. The full variable domain, rest sourced from reference TRBV5-1 and TRBJ2-7, is KAGVTQTPRYLIKTRGQQVTLSCSPISGHRSVSWYQQTPGQGLQFLFEYFSETQRNKGNFPGRFSGRQFSNSRSEMNVSTLELGDSALYLCASSLAGGMVYEQYFGPGTRLTVT.